The clone carrying this TCR beta chain was seen just once. Antigen: not known. This record comes from a study of regulatory T cells in long-lasting Graves disease. TCR beta libraries were built with iRepertoire HTBI primers and Arm-PCR of CDR3 regions. Each CDR3 protein gets one entry after TCRdb re-called the multiplex PCR reads with MiXCR. The sample lists about 430,000 distinct CDR3 sequences, about 15% occurring once. Time point specified: newly diagnosed GD, antithyroid drugs for less than 3 months. PBMC RNA was the source of the TCR library. Enrollment of patients was through an endocrinology department in Xi'an, China. Study-level results: Only peripheral blood was studied, not thyroid tissue.

These data were likewise used in another study, on T cells in Graves' hyperthyroidism and ophthalmopathy. That source reports: Stable hyperthyroidism was separated from ophthalmopathy by a model based on 13 V-J features.

The specimen comprised peripheral blood mononuclear cells (PBMCs), sampled at new diagnosis, from a patient treated with antithyroid drugs. The sequence was obtained from a woman in her thirties or forties with Graves disease.

The CDR3 DNA sequence: TGTGCCAGCAGTGAACTCGGGGGATACAATGAGCAGTTCTTC. This codes for CASSELGGYNEQFF. The chain joins TRBV6-2 or TRBV6-3 to TRBJ2-1, with D tentatively TRBD2 (6 bases). Germline CDR1 reads MNHEY; CDR2 reads SVGEGT. The CDR3 spans 14 residues. Trimming stripped 5 bases from V and 4 bases from J, with 12 bases between.